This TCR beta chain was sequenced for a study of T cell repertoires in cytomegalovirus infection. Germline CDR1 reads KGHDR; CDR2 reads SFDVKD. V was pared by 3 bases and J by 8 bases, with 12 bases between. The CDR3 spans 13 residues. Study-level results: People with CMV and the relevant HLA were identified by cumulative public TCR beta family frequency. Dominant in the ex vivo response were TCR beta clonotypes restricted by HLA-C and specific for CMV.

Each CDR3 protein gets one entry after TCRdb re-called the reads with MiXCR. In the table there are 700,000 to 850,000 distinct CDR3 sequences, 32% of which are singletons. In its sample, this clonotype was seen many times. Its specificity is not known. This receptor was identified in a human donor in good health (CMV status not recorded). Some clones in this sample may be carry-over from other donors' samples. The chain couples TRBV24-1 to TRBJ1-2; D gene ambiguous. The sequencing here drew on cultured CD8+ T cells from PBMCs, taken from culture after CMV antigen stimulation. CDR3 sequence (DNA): TGTGCCACCAGTGATACGGACCCGGGGGGCTACACCTTC. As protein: CATSDTDPGGYTF.